This TCR beta chain was profiled in a study of response to subunit inactivated influenza vaccine. Germline CDR1 MNHNS, CDR2 SASEGT. V gave up 6 bases and J gave up 1 base; unmatched junction bases: 9. The CDR3 loop spans 17 amino acids. TCRdb called the RT-PCR reads again in MiXCR, with one record for every CDR3 protein. The table lists 400,000 to 550,000 distinct CDR3 sequences, 25% of them singletons. This material consisted of CD4+ T cells sorted from PBMCs, taken roughly 5 days after vaccination. The rearrangement links TRBV6-1 to TRBJ2-2, with 9 bases aligning to TRBD1. The receptor comes from a man aged 50-59 years who received an inactivated influenza vaccine. The CDR3 DNA reads as TGTGCCAGCAGCCGTGATCAGACAGGGGGGAACACCGGGGAGCTGTTTTTT. Translation gives CASSRDQTGGNTGELFF.